This entry is about one T cell receptor beta chain. Its antigen is still unknown. No clone much larger than this one lies a single base away; base qualities are absent. The treatment or condition label on this specimen signifies: about 20 received Ad26.COV2.S at low or high dose, single or two shots; about 5 received placebo; per-sample allocation not given. Repertoires of vaccine and placebo recipients were sequenced from samples collected on day 63 after the first injection. Cohort 1b enrolled about two dozen adults aged 18-55 years at a single site in Boston, USA, between 29 July and 7 August 2020. Ad26.COV2.S consisted of a replication-incompetent adenovirus type 26 vector by which a prefusion-stabilized SARS-CoV-2 spike protein from the original Wuhan strain was expressed. CDR1 and CDR2 were assigned from the germline V gene (reference sequence) as MNHNY and SVGAGI. Between the V and J ends, shortened by 5 bases and 5 bases respectively, the junction contains 12 bases. The CDR3 contains 13 residues, cysteine and phenylalanine counted. Only CDR3 DNA is held: 39 bases, read in frame from base 1.

This entry belongs to a study of Ad26.COV2.S vaccination and SARS-CoV-2 variants (dated by TCRdb to the early 2020s). With respect to the entire study: Donors in the vaccine arm were drawn from COV1001, a phase I-IIa trial of Ad26.COV2.S in healthy adults that was multicentre, randomized, double-blind and placebo-controlled. Ad26.COV2.S was administered intramuscularly at 5 x 10^10 or 1 x 10^11 viral particles, either as a single shot or as two shots given 56 days apart. Trial participants were randomized into five groups of five, in which low-dose or high-dose Ad26.COV2.S was given once or twice, or placebo was given on both occasions. Investigators remained blinded to trial group allocation during experiments and outcome assessment. The specificity and breadth of SARS-CoV-2-reactive T cell receptors after Ad26.COV2.S vaccination were assessed by TCRbeta repertoire sequencing. The TCR-sequenced set comprised around 30 samples: some 20 Ad26.COV2.S vaccine recipients, 5 placebo recipients and 8 SARS-CoV-2 convalescent individuals. General findings and caveats noted by the study authors: It was noted by the authors that total T cell responses may have been underestimated by the TCR breadth and depth analyses. Comparable non-spike TCR breadth was observed between vaccine and placebo recipients, consistent with only spike being contained in the vaccine. After vaccination, spike-specific CD8+ and CD4+ T cell responses were reported to show substantial breadth. The study was not powered to compare responses between vaccine doses or regimens. Spike-specific TCR breadth was higher in Ad26.COV2.S recipients than in placebo recipients (P = 0.0014).

The immunoSEQ Assay was used to sequence TCRbeta CDR3 regions. After extraction, genomic DNA underwent amplification by bias-controlled multiplex PCR, followed by high-throughput sequencing. In the original analysis: To quantify the absolute abundance of every unique TCRbeta CDR3 region, sequences were collapsed and filtered. Usable DNA was measured by amplifying reference genes present in all nucleated cells, and TCRbeta template counts were normalized to that usable DNA to estimate T cell fraction. Repertoire TCRs were annotated as SARS-CoV-2-specific by exact matching of V gene, CDR3 amino acid sequence and J gene to a known reactive TCR set. The reference SARS-CoV-2 TCR set came from MIRA and was filtered for enrichment in COVID-19-positive ImmuneCODE repertoires, removing public or cross-reactive TCRs. Drawing on the MIRA antigens, annotated TCRs were analysed further at the level of specific ORF or position within ORF. Breadth was defined as annotated unique rearrangements over total unique productive rearrangements; depth was the summed frequency of those rearrangements. Group comparisons of TCR breadth used two-sided Wilcoxon rank-sum tests. Held by TCRdb, this immuneACCESS table contains in-frame sequences only and omits some clones. Under half of the omission traces to an unresolved V gene where checked; the cause of the rest is unknown. For V, J and clone size, that table is used; D and trimming come from the DNA. Here the sample has under 300,000 clones; around 88% occur a single time. The ten largest clones capture 2.9% of the sample.

The receptor was isolated from a person aged 18 to 59 who received the Ad26.COV2.S COVID-19 vaccine or a placebo. The chain joins TRBV6-6 to TRBJ1-2; a tentative D call is TRBD1 (6 bases match). The sequencing here drew on peripheral blood, taken in a trial of Ad26.COV2.S vaccine versus placebo. The CDR3 region has the sequence CASSRAGEYGYTF. The nucleotide sequence is given as TGTGCCAGCAGTCGCGCAGGGGAATATGGCTACACCTTC.